Presented here are 32 T cell receptor beta chains from one specimen sequenced in a study of tumor-infiltrating lymphocytes in primary liver carcinoma. Synthesis of TCR beta cDNA was carried out from 450 to 500 ng total RNA with a constant-region primer. Three nested multiplex PCR rounds, a slightly modified ARM-PCR method, built the TCR beta libraries. Each of the first two PCR rounds ran approximately 10 cycles with TRBV1-TRBV30 forward and C-beta reverse primers. TCRdb independently ran MiXCR on the multiplex PCR reads; one entry per CDR3 protein. The sample has approximately 300,000 distinct CDR3 sequences; more than 55% are singletons. Unsorted whole blood yielded blood RNA, and germline DNA was extracted as well. Sequenced input: peripheral blood. These receptors were collected from a man between 35 and 55 years old with primary liver carcinoma and hepatitis B virus infection.

Worth noting for this clonotype: A much larger clone lies one base from this, so it may be a read error. The chain uses TRBV12-3 or TRBV12-4 and TRBJ1-5; D may be TRBD1 (6 bases). The CDR3 runs 13 residues. CDR3 amino acids: CVSSLDSFQPQHF. The CDR3 DNA reads as TGTGTCAGCAGTCTGGACAGCTTTCAGCCCCAGCATTTT.

The gene calls are TRBV6-1 and TRBJ2-1, with TRBD2 matching over 7 bases. Losses at the gene ends were 6 bases for V and 9 bases for J; bases not matched to a gene: 17. In germline, CDR1 is MNHNS, CDR2 SASEGT. This CDR3 has 16 residues. This CDR3 reads CASRAPGLSGVGEQFF. In DNA form, the CDR3 reads TGTGCCAGCAGGGCCCCGGGACTATCGGGAGTAGGTGAGCAGTTCTTC.

The DNA of the CDR3 is TGTGCCATCAGTGATTGTGGAGGCTACGAGCAGTACTTC. Protein sequence: CAISDCGGYEQYF. The V and J genes are TRBV10-3 and TRBJ2-7; D possibly corresponds to TRBD2 (5 bases). Per the germline V gene, CDR1 is ENHRY and CDR2 is SYGVKD. V gave up 3 bases and J gave up 3 bases, with 9 bases separating them. The CDR3 is 13 residues long.

As to this clonotype: This is likely a read error, given that the CDR3 carries no conserved phenylalanine or tryptophan at its end. The chain links TRBV12-3 or TRBV12-4 to TRBJ2-7, with D uncertain. CDR3 size: 15 residues. V was shortened by 5 bases and J by 3 bases, with 17 bases between the two germline ends. The CDR3 bases are TGTGCCAGCAGTCTCAGAGAGGCTCCAGGCTACGAGCAGTACCTC. It specifies CASSLREAPGYEQYL.

This clonotype was detected a few times. The chain combines TRBV10-3 with TRBJ2-3; D gene ambiguous. The germline V and J ends were trimmed by 4 bases and 0 bases, with 11 bases remaining between them. The CDR3 is made up of 15 amino acids. Germline V gene sequence: CDR1 ENHRY, CDR2 SYGVKD. Here the CDR3 reads CAISAETQSTDTQYF. The CDR3 DNA follows: TGTGCCATCAGTGCGGAGACCCAGAGCACAGATACGCAGTATTTT.

For this clonotype: One end of the junction varies from germline; a read error may be responsible. The V call is TRBV4-1, the J call TRBJ2-5, with D unclear. Per germline, CDR1 MGHRA and CDR2 YSYEKL. The CDR3 extends over 13 amino acids. The CDR3 bases are TGCACCAGCAGCTTTGGGCCCCGGGAGACCCAGTACTTC. Translation gives CTSSFGPRETQYF.

Worth noting for this clonotype: With a much larger clone just one base away, this may be a read error. The chain is built from TRBV4-3 and TRBJ2-2; 9 nucleotides align to TRBD1. The length of the CDR3 is 15 residues. V trimming: 10 bases; J trimming: 3 bases; junction bases outside the gene matches: 9. Germline values: CDR1 LGHNA, CDR2 YSLEER. The CDR3 DNA is TGCGCCATCAGTCTGGACAGGGGTTACACCGGGGAGCTGTTTTTT. Translating it yields CAISLDRGYTGELFF.

This clonotype was picked up one time. One junction end disagrees with the germline gene, perhaps due to a read error. This chain joins TRBV13 and TRBJ2-2; D is possibly TRBD2 (6 bases). The CDR3 covers 15 residues. The germline CDR1 and CDR2 sequences are PRHDT and FYEKMQ (reference sequence). CDR3 coding DNA: TGTGCCAGCGGCAGCACCGGGAGTCACACCGGGGAGCTGTCTTTT. Translated, it gives CASGSTGSHTGELSF.

The chain carries TRBV5-8 and TRBJ2-5; 8 bases align to TRBD2. The ends lost 5 bases at V and 5 bases at J; junction bases unmatched: 11. Germline V gives CDR1 SGHTS, CDR2 YDEGEE. The CDR3 has 15 amino acids. CDR3 in DNA: TGTGCCAGCAGGGTACTAGCGGAAGAGGAGGAGACCCAGTACTTC. It translates to CASRVLAEEEETQYF. The full variable domain, in which reference TRBV5-8 and TRBJ2-5 provide the parts outside the CDR3, is EAGVTQSPTHLIKTRGQQATLRCSPISGHTSVYWYQQALGLGLQFLLWYDEGEERNRGNFPPRFSGRQFPNYSSELNVNALELEDSALYLCASRVLAEEEETQYFGPGTRLLVL.

This clonotype was counted many times. The chain is built from TRBV4-3 and TRBJ2-2; 9 nucleotides line up with TRBD1. The CDR3 has 19 residues. V was pared by 0 bases and J by 0 bases, with 8 bases of the junction left unmatched. Per germline, CDR1 LGHNA and CDR2 YSLEER. The CDR3 spells CASSQDPLGTGPNTGELFF. DNA for the CDR3: TGCGCCAGCAGCCAAGATCCCCTGGGGACAGGGCCGAACACCGGGGAGCTGTTTTTT.

The chain carries TRBV7-9 and TRBJ2-1; 13 bases align to TRBD2. The junction had 10 bases not matched to a gene; V was cut back by 0 bases and J by 8 bases. Per germline, CDR1 SEHNR and CDR2 FQNEAQ (reference sequence). The CDR3 is made up of 18 amino acids. CDR3 region: CASSLALELAGGGYEQFF. The CDR3 DNA reads TGTGCCAGCAGCTTAGCTCTTGAACTAGCGGGGGGGGGCTATGAGCAGTTCTTC.

For this clonotype: Mismatch with germline at one junction end may stem from a read error. The CDR3 here is CASSKASRRINQPQHF. The CDR3, as DNA: TGCGCCAGCAGCAAAGCGTCTCGCAGGATTAATCAGCCTCAGCATTTT. This chain joins TRBV4-3 and TRBJ1-5, with D unresolved. The V gene's germline CDR1 is LGHNA and CDR2 YSLEER. CDR3 length equals 16 residues.

About this clonotype: At one of its ends the junction is not consistent with the germline gene, which may arise from a read error. The chain employs TRBV4-1 and TRBJ2-2, with a possible D match to TRBD2 (6 bases). Germline V gene data show CDR1 as MGHRA and CDR2 as YSYEKL. The CDR3 runs to 18 residues. The CDR3 DNA follows: TGCGCCAGCAGCCAAGATGGCCTAATGGCCGTGGGGACCGGGGGGCTGTTTTTT. Its protein product is CASSQDGLMAVGTGGLFF.

This chain uses TRBV11-1 with TRBJ2-5; 7 bases align to TRBD2. Germline loops: CDR1 SGHAT, CDR2 FQDESV (reference sequence). This CDR3 spans 16 amino acids. V lost 1 base and J lost 4; bases outside the gene matches: 9. The CDR3 bases are TGTGCCAGCAGCTTAGGAAGCGGGAAAGGGCGAGAGACCCAGTACTTC. The encoded protein is CASSLGSGKGRETQYF.

V is TRBV4-1 and J is TRBJ1-6, with D possibly matching TRBD1 (5 bases). Between the trimmed V and J ends, which lost 6 bases and 10 bases, there was a span of 19 bases. This CDR3 contains 15 residues. Germline V gene sequence: CDR1 MGHRA, CDR2 YSYEKL. Written as DNA, the CDR3 is TGCGCCAGCAGTACTCGGACATGGGGCCTCTCACCCCTCCACTTT. Amino acid sequence: CASSTRTWGLSPLHF.

As regards this clonotype: The junction does not match germline at one end; this may be a read error. The chain is built from TRBV7-8 and TRBJ1-2; 8 nucleotides line up with TRBD1. The CDR3 runs to 17 residues. The germline CDR1 and CDR2 sequences are SGHVS and FQNEAQ. The CDR3 DNA reads as TGTGTCAGCAGCTTAAATACAGGGGGAATGTCAAACTATGGCTACACCTTC. Its translation is CVSSLNTGGMSNYGYTF.

The rearrangement links TRBV5-5 to TRBJ2-7; 8 positions agree with TRBD1. Germline CDR1 reads SGHKS; CDR2 reads YYEKEE (reference sequence). The CDR3 length is 15 residues. Germline trimming cut 6 bases from V and 3 bases from J; bases unmatched to any gene: 11. This CDR3 is CASNLMGQVFYEQYF. CDR3 in DNA: TGTGCCAGCAACTTAATGGGACAGGTTTTCTACGAGCAGTACTTC.

This rearrangement joins TRBV7-8 to TRBJ1-3, with D perhaps matching TRBD1 (6 bases). Germline-derived CDR1 and CDR2 are SGHVS and FQNEAQ. Trimming cost V 5 bases and J 0 bases, with 17 bases left between them. This CDR3 is 17 amino acids long. The CDR3 bases are TGTGCCAGCAGCGTAATGGGGGGCTCCACCTCTGGAAACACCATATATTTT. Encoded protein: CASSVMGGSTSGNTIYF. The full variable domain, completed using reference TRBV7-8 and TRBJ1-3, is GAGVSQSPRYKVAKRGQDVALRCDPISGHVSLFWYQQALGQGPEFLTYFQNEAQLDKSGLPSDRFFAERPEGSVSTLKIQRTQQEDSAVYLCASSVMGGSTSGNTIYFGEGSWLTVV.

Comments on this clonotype: The junction departs from the called germline gene at one end, perhaps through a read error. The chain couples TRBV11-2 to TRBJ2-2; TRBD1 is a possible D gene (5 bases). Germline V gene data show CDR1 as SGHAT and CDR2 as FQNNGV. This CDR3 comprises 16 residues. The CDR3, as DNA: TGCGCCAGCAGCTTAGTTACCAAGGGGTACGCCAGGGAGCTGTTTTTT. Translated, it gives CASSLVTKGYARELFF.

The DNA for the CDR3 is TGTGCCATCACTATAGCGGCCTCCTACAATGAGCAGTTCTTC. Translated: CAITIAASYNEQFF. V usage is TRBV11-2 and J usage is TRBJ2-1; possibly TRBD2 for D (6 bases). This CDR3 region has 14 residues. The V gene lost 10 bases and the J gene lost 0 bases, with 13 bases spanning the gap. Germline values: CDR1 SGHAT, CDR2 FQNNGV.

The genes are TRBV30 and TRBJ1-1; tentative D call: TRBD1 (6 bases). The V gene lost 0 bases and the J gene lost 0 bases, with 14 bases spanning the gap. Germline V gives CDR1 GTSNPN, CDR2 SVGIG (reference sequence). The CDR3 spans 16 residues. CDR3 sequence (DNA): TGTGCCTGGAGTGTAGGGGGAAACAGCTTGAACACTGAAGCTTTCTTT. Amino acid sequence: CAWSVGGNSLNTEAFF.

Remarks on this clonotype: A clone one base away is much larger, so this may be a read error. The CDR3 sequence is CARSEGGLAGGLNTGELFF. For the CDR3, the DNA is TGTGCCAGAAGCGAGGGAGGACTAGCGGGAGGGTTGAACACCGGGGAGCTGTTTTTT. This sequence joins TRBV7-8 and TRBJ2-2, with 15 positions matching TRBD2. Germline CDR1 SGHVS, CDR2 FQNEAQ. The CDR3 loop spans 19 amino acids. V shed 9 bases, J shed 1 base, and the junction held 12 bases outside the gene matches.

In its sample, this clonotype was seen once. A read error is possible here, since a much larger clone lies one base away. The V gene is TRBV6-6, the J gene TRBJ2-5; maybe TRBD2 (5 bases). The germline V gene has CDR1 MNHNY and CDR2 SVGAGI (reference sequence). The V end lost 7 bases, the J end lost 6 bases, and 18 bases lay between the germline ends. The CDR3 consists of 14 residues. The CDR3 here is CASKADGAVKTQYF. The CDR3 DNA reads TGTGCCAGCAAGGCGGACGGAGCGGTAAAGACCCAGTACTTC.

Comment on this clonotype: A much larger clone differs by one base, so this may be a read error. This sequence joins TRBV6-6 and TRBJ2-7; 8 nucleotides line up with TRBD2. This CDR3 has 13 residues. V shed 10 bases and J 6 bases; nucleotides not matched to a gene: 11. Germline assignment: CDR1 MNHNY and CDR2 SVGAGI (reference sequence). This CDR3 reads CANGVSGSGEQYF. The CDR3 nucleotides are TGTGCCAATGGGGTAAGCGGGAGCGGCGAGCAGTACTTC.

This clonotype was counted at least ten times. The rearrangement joins TRBV6-5 to TRBJ2-7; D uncertain. CDR1 is MNHEY, CDR2 SVGAGI, per germline. The CDR3 has 16 residues. The V end was cut by 2 bases, the J end by 2 bases, with 16 bases between. In DNA form, the CDR3 reads TGTGCCAGCAGTTACGCCAGGAACTCCCCTCCCTACGAGCAGTACTTC. It is translated as CASSYARNSPPYEQYF.

For this clonotype: A read error is likely, as this CDR3 ends without the conserved phenylalanine or tryptophan. The rearrangement links TRBV29-1 to TRBJ2-6, with D hard to call. CDR1 and CDR2 from the germline V gene are SQVTM and ANQGSEA. The CDR3 spans 15 residues. The CDR3 is CNVPDNDSGANVLTY. The CDR3 DNA follows: TGCAACGTTCCCGACAACGACTCTGGGGCCAACGTCCTGACTTAC.

This clonotype was seen a few times. The chain carries TRBV5-4 and TRBJ2-3, with 12 bases fitting TRBD2. From germline, CDR1 is SGHNT and CDR2 YYREEE (reference sequence). The CDR3 totals 16 residues. Germline trimming cut 6 bases from V and 2 bases from J; bases unmatched to any gene: 7. This CDR3 reads CASTMTSGRLTDTQYF. The CDR3 DNA reads as TGTGCCAGCACCATGACTAGCGGGAGACTCACAGATACGCAGTATTTT.

This clonotype was observed a handful of times. The genes are TRBV5-4 and TRBJ2-3; 10 nucleotides agree with TRBD1. Per germline, CDR1 SGHNT and CDR2 YYREEE (reference sequence). V gave up 2 bases and J gave up 7 bases; unmatched junction bases: 4. This CDR3 has 14 amino acids. Written as DNA, the CDR3 is TGTGCCAGCAGCTTCCGACAGGGGGCAAATACGCAGTATTTT. Translation: CASSFRQGANTQYF.

As for this clonotype: This could be a read error, since a much larger clone is one nucleotide away. The chain carries TRBV10-2 and TRBJ2-7, with a tentative D call TRBD1 (6 bases). This CDR3 has 13 residues. CDR1 and CDR2 (germline): WSHSY, SAAADI. CDR3 amino acids: CASSAGDGYDQYF. For the CDR3, the DNA is TGCGCCAGCAGTGCAGGGGATGGCTACGATCAGTACTTC.

A note on this clonotype: With a much larger clone just one base away, this may be a read error. This chain uses TRBV29-1 with TRBJ2-3; D is ambiguous. Looked up from germline, CDR1 is SQVTM and CDR2 is ANQGSEA. CDR3 length: 12 amino acids. The V end lost 8 bases, the J end lost 0 bases, and 9 bases lay between the germline ends. The CDR3 reads CSIHGSTDTQYF. CDR3 sequence (DNA): TGCAGCATACATGGCAGCACAGATACGCAGTATTTT.

As regards this clonotype: At one end, the junction sequence differs from germline, possibly due to a read error. The V gene is TRBV12-3 or TRBV12-4, the J gene TRBJ1-1; 7 bases line up with TRBD1. The CDR3 contains 13 residues. This chain's CDR3 is CASRGQMNIESFF. CDR3 nucleotides: TGTGCCAGTAGGGGACAGATGAACATTGAATCTTTCTTT.

This clonotype was observed once. A single base separates this from a much larger clone, so it may be a read error. This chain joins TRBV6-2 or TRBV6-3 and TRBJ2-7; 7 bases match TRBD2. In germline, CDR1 is MNHEY, CDR2 SVGEGT. The CDR3 contains 14 residues. Written as DNA, the CDR3 is TGTGCCACCAGTTCTCCTAGCGGAAGCTACGAGCAGTACTTC. It yields the protein CATSSPSGSYEQYF.